The 13 T cell receptor beta chains reported below all come from one sample, sequenced in a study of blood T cell repertoires in COVID-19. Repertoires were generated with immunoSEQ multiplex PCR, while TCRdb's copy carries only in-frame clones and drops some. In the table there are more than 300,000 clones, over 70% of which are singletons. Material: peripheral blood. These receptors all stem from a woman in her forties or fifties with COVID-19, enrolled during active disease.

This chain uses TRBV14 with TRBJ2-1; D might be TRBD2 (5 bases). V was pared by 6 bases and J by 2 bases, with 14 bases between. This CDR3 comprises 15 residues. CDR1 and CDR2 from the germline V gene are SGHDN and FVKESK. The CDR3 is CASRKVGVTYNEQFF. CDR3 DNA sequence: TGTGCCAGCAGAAAGGTGGGAGTCACCTACAATGAGCAGTTCTTC.

A single count supports this clone. The chain recombines TRBV7-2 with TRBJ2-3; 7 bases agree with TRBD1. From germline, CDR1 is SGHTA and CDR2 FQGNSA. The CDR3 sequence is 15 residues long. Losses at the gene ends were 2 bases for V and 0 bases for J; bases not matched to a gene: 2. The CDR3 region has the DNA TGTGCCAGCAGCTTAAGGGGACAGAGCACAGATACGCAGTATTTT. Amino acids: CASSLRGQSTDTQYF. The complete variable domain, with remaining parts taken from reference TRBV7-2 and TRBJ2-3, reads GAGVSQSPSNKVTEKGKDVELRCDPISGHTALYWYRQSLGQGLEFLIYFQGNSAPDKSGLPSDRFSAERTGGSVSTLTIQRTQQEDSAVYLCASSLRGQSTDTQYFGPGTRLTVL.

This clone has a handful of counts. The V gene is TRBV27, the J gene TRBJ2-2, with 10 bases fitting TRBD1. The V gene's germline CDR1 is MNHEY and CDR2 SMNVEV (reference sequence). The CDR3 is made up of 15 amino acids. V lost 5 bases, J lost 7 bases, and 7 bases stayed unmatched. The CDR3 protein is CASSVTGGAGGELFF. The CDR3 DNA is TGTGCCAGCAGTGTGACAGGGGGCGCTGGCGGGGAGCTGTTTTTT.

V and J are TRBV5-4 and TRBJ2-1; 12 nucleotides line up with TRBD2. V lost 5 bases and J lost 5; bases outside the gene matches: 8. The CDR3 extends over 16 amino acids. Per the germline V gene, CDR1 is SGHNT and CDR2 is YYREEE (reference sequence). The CDR3 region is CASSYSSGRADNEQFF. CDR3 sequence (DNA): TGTGCCAGCAGTTATTCTAGCGGGAGGGCCGACAATGAGCAGTTCTTC.

This chain joins TRBV7-3 and TRBJ2-5; TRBD2 matches 14 bases. With V trimmed by 3 bases and J by 2 bases, 5 bases remained unmatched. CDR1 is SGHTA and CDR2 is FQGTGA in the germline V gene. The CDR3 sequence is 17 residues long. The CDR3: CASSLGTSGSWQETQYF. As DNA, the CDR3 is TGTGCCAGCAGCTTGGGGACTAGCGGGAGTTGGCAAGAGACCCAGTACTTC.

The J gene is TRBJ2-3, the V gene TRBV4-1; no clear D gene. The CDR3 length is 15 residues. Trimming took off 0 bases at V and 1 base at J, with 8 bases between the two ends. Looked up from germline, CDR1 is MGHRA and CDR2 is YSYEKL. CDR3 loop: CASSQEYRGTDTQYF. The CDR3, as DNA: TGCGCCAGCAGCCAAGAGTACCGGGGCACAGATACGCAGTATTTT.

V and J are TRBV19 and TRBJ2-3; a weak D match, TRBD2 (5 bases). CDR1 is LNHDA, CDR2 SQIVND, per germline (reference sequence). CDR3 length: 13 amino acids. V was clipped by 6 bases and J by 6 bases, with 13 bases between them. The CDR3: CASRLVGLDTQYF. CDR3 sequence (DNA): TGTGCCAGTAGACTAGTGGGATTGGATACGCAGTATTTT.

The rearrangement joins TRBV27 to TRBJ2-7; D unresolved. The germline CDR1 and CDR2 sequences are MNHEY and SMNVEV (reference sequence). V was trimmed by 8 bases and J by 1 base, leaving 15 bases between them. This CDR3 comprises 14 residues. CDR3 region: CASQRQPGSYEQYF. DNA of the CDR3: TGTGCCAGCCAGAGGCAGCCTGGATCCTACGAGCAGTACTTC.

To note about this clone: Within the sample, other DNA sequences also encode this same CDR3. The chain recombines TRBV18 with TRBJ2-1; D might be TRBD2 (6 bases). CDR3 length equals 13 residues. The V gene's germline CDR1 is KGHSH and CDR2 LQKENI. Trimming removed 3 bases from V and 4 bases from J, with 7 bases in between. The CDR3 DNA reads TGTGCCAGCTCACCGGGACTTTACAATGAGCAGTTCTTC. This encodes CASSPGLYNEQFF.

This clone was observed a single time. The V call is TRBV7-2, the J call TRBJ2-5, with a weak D call TRBD1 (6 bases). The germline V gene encodes CDR1 SGHTA and CDR2 FQGNSA. The CDR3 totals 14 residues. The V and J ends lost 0 bases and 1 base respectively, with 6 bases between them. The CDR3 spells CASSLAGGQETQYF. In DNA form, the CDR3 reads TGTGCCAGCAGCTTAGCAGGGGGCCAAGAGACCCAGTACTTC.

This sequence joins TRBV5-5 and TRBJ1-1; D gene unclear. Trimming removed 4 bases from V and 4 bases from J, with 11 bases in between. Germline V gives CDR1 SGHKS, CDR2 YYEKEE (reference sequence). This CDR3 is 13 amino acids long. In DNA form, the CDR3 reads TGTGCCAGCAGCCCCTCGCCGGGCACTGAAGCTTTCTTT. It codes for CASSPSPGTEAFF.

The gene calls are TRBV4-1 and TRBJ1-1, with D unclear. V lost 0 bases and J lost 0, with 8 bases in between. The germline V gene has CDR1 MGHRA and CDR2 YSYEKL. CDR3 length: 15 amino acids. The CDR3 here is CASSQESPMNTEAFF. The CDR3, as DNA: TGCGCCAGCAGCCAAGAAAGCCCCATGAACACTGAAGCTTTCTTT.

The chain joins TRBV28 to TRBJ1-6; 8 nucleotides match TRBD1. The ends lost 3 bases at V and 10 bases at J; junction bases unmatched: 5. The CDR3 covers 14 residues. Germline CDR1 is MDHEN and CDR2 is SYDVKM. This CDR3 reads CASSFGQGVSPLHF. CDR3 nucleotide sequence: TGTGCCAGCAGTTTCGGACAGGGCGTATCACCCCTCCACTTT. Looking up the rest from reference TRBV28 and TRBJ1-6 gives the full variable domain: DVKVTQSSRYLVKRTGEKVFLECVQDMDHENMFWYRQDPGLGLRLIYFSYDVKMKEKGDIPEGYSVSREKKERFSLILESASTNQTSMYLCASSFGQGVSPLHFGNGTRLTVT.